This passage covers 23 T cell receptor beta chains from one sample sequenced in a study of TIL therapy for anti-PD-1-resistant metastatic lung cancer (dated by TCRdb to about 2021). The immunoSEQ v3 hsTCRB kit was used to amplify TCR beta CDR3 regions from genomic DNA through bias-controlled multiplex PCR. TCRdb took this table from immuneACCESS and kept in-frame rearrangements with V and J called. Such tables lack part of the clones; where checked against another copy, unresolved V genes explain under half of the gap, and the rest is unexplained. This sample is represented by roughly 20,000 clones; more than 65% of them were singletons. Roughly 1.9% of the sample is taken by the ten largest. The time point label corresponds to: pre-treatment sample, taken before nivolumab and TIL therapy. Specimen: blood, collected at baseline. The receptors here all came from a person between 25 and 80 years old with non-small cell lung cancer.

A single count supports this clone. The chain is built from TRBV5-4 and TRBJ1-3; D remains unclear. The CDR3 is 13 amino acids. The V and J ends lost 7 bases and 10 bases respectively, with 18 bases between them. Germline CDR1 and CDR2: SGHNT and YYREEE (reference sequence). The CDR3 is CASLRAPGETIYF. CDR3 DNA: TGTGCCAGCCTGAGGGCTCCTGGGGAGACCATATATTTT.

The genes are TRBV4-3 and TRBJ1-2, with a possible D match to TRBD1 (6 bases). The CDR3 sequence is 15 residues long. Trimming removed 1 base at V and 4 bases at J, with 13 bases between. Germline values: CDR1 LGHNA, CDR2 YSLEER. CDR3 amino acids: CASSQVRGGGYGYTF. The CDR3 region has the DNA TGCGCCAGCAGCCAAGTGAGGGGAGGGGGCTATGGCTACACCTTC.

V is TRBV25-1 and J is TRBJ1-1; D may be TRBD1 (5 bases). V shed 8 bases and J shed 2 bases, with 12 bases lying between them. Germline values: CDR1 MGHDK, CDR2 SYGVNS. This CDR3 has 13 amino acids. The CDR3 is CASADRKNTEAFF. The CDR3 DNA reads as TGTGCCAGCGCCGACAGAAAAAACACTGAAGCTTTCTTT. Drawing the rest from reference TRBV25-1 and TRBJ1-1, the complete variable domain is EADIYQTPRYLVIGTGKKITLECSQTMGHDKMYWYQQDPGMELHLIHYSYGVNSTEKGDLSSESTVSRIRTEHFPLTLESARPSHTSQYLCASADRKNTEAFFGQGTRLTVV.

By share, this clone counts as medium-sized. The chain links TRBV4-1 to TRBJ1-6; 9 bases match TRBD1. Trimming removed 4 bases from V and 8 bases from J; junction bases left unmatched: 6. The CDR3 is 15 amino acids. Germline CDR1 is MGHRA and CDR2 is YSYEKL. DNA of the CDR3: TGCGCCAGCAGCCTCCGGGGACAGGGAGATTCACCCCTCCACTTT. It encodes CASSLRGQGDSPLHF.

This chain uses TRBV7-9 with TRBJ1-6; no reliable D call. Germline V lookup: CDR1 SEHNR, CDR2 FQNEAQ (reference sequence). V gave up 3 bases and J gave up 7 bases, with 4 bases separating them. The CDR3 loop spans 12 amino acids. In nucleotides, the CDR3 is TGTGCCAGCAGCTTTATAAATTCACCCCTCCACTTT. This gives the protein CASSFINSPLHF.

The V and J genes are TRBV5-1 and TRBJ2-5, with D possibly matching TRBD1 (5 bases). This CDR3 is built from 15 residues. CDR1 and CDR2 (germline): SGHRS, YFSETQ. V was clipped by 4 bases and J by 1 base, with 14 bases between them. Written as DNA, the CDR3 is TGCGCCAGCAGCCCAGGCCGGACAACCCAAGAGACCCAGTACTTC. The encoded protein is CASSPGRTTQETQYF.

This rearrangement joins TRBV5-1 to TRBJ1-1; 10 positions agree with TRBD1. Germline CDR1 and CDR2: SGHRS and YFSETQ. V was pared by 3 bases and J by 3 bases, with 20 bases of the junction left unmatched. This CDR3 has 20 amino acids. The CDR3 nucleotides are TGCGCCAGCAGCTCCTTAGACAGGGGGCGATTTGAAGTTCTCGACACTGAAGCTTTCTTT. This encodes CASSSLDRGRFEVLDTEAFF.

The chain uses TRBV6-2 or TRBV6-3 and TRBJ2-7; D is perhaps TRBD1 (5 bases). This CDR3 region has 14 residues. Germline V gene data show CDR1 as MNHEY and CDR2 as SVGEGT. V was shortened by 0 bases and J by 2 bases, with 8 bases between the two germline ends. CDR3 loop: CASSYSGAAYEQYF. The CDR3 bases are TGTGCCAGCAGTTACTCAGGGGCCGCCTACGAGCAGTACTTC.

The V gene is TRBV5-1, the J gene TRBJ2-5, with D possibly called TRBD1 or TRBD2 (5 bases each). The V and J ends lost 3 bases and 0 bases respectively, with 12 bases between them. CDR3 size: 15 residues. The germline V gene has CDR1 SGHRS and CDR2 YFSETQ. CDR3: CASSYPPGHQETQYF. CDR3 in DNA: TGCGCCAGCAGCTACCCTCCGGGACACCAAGAGACCCAGTACTTC.

This rearrangement joins TRBV2 to TRBJ2-3; 9 bases agree with TRBD1. The CDR3 is 16 residues long. V shed 4 bases and J 3 bases; nucleotides not matched to a gene: 8. The germline V gene encodes CDR1 SNHLY and CDR2 FYNNEI. The CDR3 DNA reads TGTGCCAGCAGTGGGCGGGACAGGGTTAGGACAGATACGCAGTATTTT. It is translated as CASSGRDRVRTDTQYF.

The table lists this clone with a few counts. This chain joins TRBV2 and TRBJ1-2, with D perhaps matching TRBD1 (6 bases). Trimming took off 5 bases at V and 8 bases at J, with 15 bases between the two ends. Germline V gene lookup returns CDR1 SNHLY and CDR2 FYNNEI. The CDR3 is 13 amino acids. This CDR3 reads CASSFGQRRGYTF. Here the CDR3 DNA reads TGTGCCAGCAGTTTTGGACAGAGGAGGGGCTACACCTTC.

This chain uses TRBV2 with TRBJ1-2, with D perhaps matching TRBD1 (6 bases). There are 12 residues in the CDR3. CDR1 is SNHLY, CDR2 FYNNEI, per germline. V dropped 6 bases and J dropped 8 bases, with 13 bases sitting between them. CDR3 nucleotide sequence: TGTGCCAGCAGGAGGGCAGGGGAAGGCTACACCTTC. As protein: CASRRAGEGYTF.

V and J are TRBV30 and TRBJ2-2; D unresolved. The CDR3 length is 14 residues. Germline V CDR1 and CDR2: GTSNPN, SVGIG (reference sequence). V was shortened by 2 bases and J by 3 bases, with 10 bases between the two germline ends. The CDR3 coding sequence is TGTGCCTGGAGTAACGGTCTAGACACCGGGGAGCTGTTTTTT. This translates into CAWSNGLDTGELFF.

The chain links TRBV6-1 to TRBJ2-7; a possible D gene is TRBD1 (5 bases). Per the germline V gene, CDR1 is MNHNS and CDR2 is SASEGT. V was clipped by 1 base and J by 0 bases, with 10 bases between them. The CDR3 consists of 15 residues. This chain's CDR3 is CASSEVEQVSYEQYF. DNA for the CDR3: TGTGCCAGCAGTGAAGTGGAACAGGTCTCCTACGAGCAGTACTTC.

The gene calls are TRBV6-5 and TRBJ1-2; D may be TRBD1 (6 bases). The CDR3 is 13 residues long. Trimming took off 6 bases at V and 8 bases at J, with 16 bases between the two ends. Per germline, CDR1 MNHEY and CDR2 SVGAGI. The CDR3 sequence: CASRAGTQRGYTF. CDR3 DNA sequence: TGTGCCAGCAGGGCCGGGACACAAAGAGGCTACACCTTC.

The CDR3 bases are TGCAGCGTCAGGGGTCGGTTTCGAGAGACCCAGTACTTC. This sequence encodes CSVRGRFRETQYF. The V call is TRBV29-1, the J call TRBJ2-5, with TRBD1 as a possible D gene (6 bases). Germline V gene sequence: CDR1 SQVTM, CDR2 ANQGSEA. The length of the CDR3 is 13 residues. V lost 6 bases, J lost 4 bases, and 15 bases lay in between.

V and J are TRBV5-6 and TRBJ1-6, with D unclear. The germline V gene has CDR1 SGHDT and CDR2 YYEEEE. Between the trimmed V and J ends, which lost 3 bases and 10 bases, there was a span of 11 bases. The CDR3 contains 13 residues. The CDR3 coding sequence is TGTGCCAGCAGCTCAAACTACTTGTCACCCCTCCACTTT. Protein sequence: CASSSNYLSPLHF.

DNA of the CDR3: TGCGCCAGCAGCTTGGCCGCGGCGGATCTCTTTTACTTCCCCTCTGGAAACACCATATATTTT. It codes for CASSLAAADLFYFPSGNTIYF. The gene calls are TRBV5-1 and TRBJ1-3; D not resolved. The germline CDR1 and CDR2 sequences are SGHRS and YFSETQ. The CDR3 covers 21 residues. V was shortened by 0 bases and J by 0 bases, with 25 bases between the two germline ends.

The chain is built from TRBV14 and TRBJ1-1, with D unresolved. The V gene's germline CDR1 is SGHDN and CDR2 FVKESK. This CDR3 region has 17 residues. V lost 4 bases to trimming and J lost 2 bases, with 20 bases between them. The CDR3 spells CASSRPGRSVSNTEAFF. CDR3 sequence (DNA): TGTGCCAGCAGCCGACCGGGCCGGTCAGTCAGTAACACTGAAGCTTTCTTT. Supplemented by reference TRBV14 and TRBJ1-1, the full variable domain reads EAGVTQFPSHSVIEKGQTVTLRCDPISGHDNLYWYRRVMGKEIKFLLHFVKESKQDESGMPNNRFLAERTGGTYSTLKVQPAELEDSGVYFCASSRPGRSVSNTEAFFGQGTRLTVV.

A note on this clone: One end of the junction varies from germline; a read error may be responsible. The chain uses TRBV12-3 or TRBV12-4 and TRBJ2-5; D possibly corresponds to TRBD1 (6 bases). This CDR3 contains 13 residues. CDR3 bases: TGTGCCAGCAGCTTAGGGACAAAAGAGACCCAGTACTTC. Its protein is CASSLGTKETQYF.

This clone was recorded only once. The V call is TRBV28, the J call TRBJ1-2; D ambiguous. Germline V gives CDR1 MDHEN, CDR2 SYDVKM. The germline V and J ends were trimmed by 6 bases and 6 bases, with 17 bases remaining between them. This CDR3 is 14 amino acids long. The CDR3 spells CASSTFITRDGYTF. In DNA form, the CDR3 reads TGTGCCAGCAGCACTTTTATTACTAGGGATGGCTACACCTTC.

This clone was observed a few times. The chain recombines TRBV30 with TRBJ2-5; TRBD2 aligns across 11 bases. The CDR3 length is 15 residues. After removal of 2 bases from V and 4 bases from J, the junction contained 6 bases not matched to a gene. CDR1 GTSNPN and CDR2 SVGIG come from the germline V gene (reference sequence). The CDR3 sequence is CAWSQASGRIETQYF. The CDR3 DNA reads as TGTGCCTGGAGTCAGGCTAGCGGGAGGATAGAGACCCAGTACTTC.

This rearrangement joins TRBV7-2 to TRBJ2-1, with 9 bases aligning to TRBD2. The CDR3 has 15 amino acids. J was trimmed by 7 bases and V by 4 bases; bases with no gene match: 8. In germline, CDR1 is SGHTA, CDR2 FQGNSA. The CDR3 loop is CASSSAGGPGNEQFF. The CDR3 region has the DNA TGTGCCAGCAGCTCGGCGGGGGGGCCGGGGAATGAGCAGTTCTTC.